This T cell receptor (beta chain) was found in a study of monozygotic twins with cystic fibrosis. Trimming took off 8 bases at V and 6 bases at J, with 19 bases between the two ends. CDR1 is SEHNR and CDR2 is FQNEAQ in the germline V gene (reference sequence). The CDR3 is 14 amino acids. Study findings and constraints: Low clonality (median about 0.0095) suggested a mostly naive repertoire.

In regard to this clone: Its antigen is currently unknown.

The method was immunoSEQ multiplex PCR; TCRdb's version includes in-frame clones alone and lacks a portion of them. The table records some 15,000 clones, roughly 84% of them present only once. Sequencing was performed on blood. The clonotype comes from a boy between 5 and 17 years old with cystic fibrosis. The chain joins TRBV7-9 to TRBJ1-2; D is ambiguous. The CDR3 protein is CASGLGAVTNGYTF. Here the CDR3 DNA reads TGTGCCAGCGGCCTAGGTGCGGTAACGAATGGCTACACCTTC.